One T cell receptor beta chain is described in this entry. Its target is not known. Replicate sorted-subset PCRs were loaded with 150 to 250 ng DNA, 25,000 to 30,000 T cell genomes. The assay was immunoSEQ multiplex PCR, and TCRdb's table has in-frame clones only and misses some. Of approximately 700,000 clones in the sample, more than 70% were seen once. These data belong to a study of shared clonotypes between healthy human individuals. The V segment lost 3 bases and the J segment 4 bases; nucleotides outside the gene matches: 9. The CDR3 spans 18 residues. From germline, CDR1 is LNHNV and CDR2 YYDKDF (reference sequence). Study-wide findings and caveats: Among a handful of donors, about 5% of naive CD4 clonotypes were found in common. Among non-shared clonotypes, generation probabilities were lower than among those shared by all four donors. A limitation of the genetic and exposure-history diversity represented arose from few donors.

Sequencing input: memory CD4+ T cells sorted from blood. Subset here: CD45RA-negative fraction. The chain recombines TRBV15 with TRBJ2-1, with 13 bases matching TRBD2. This clonotype originated in a woman aged 25 to 45 in good health. CDR3 nucleotide sequence: TGTGCCACCAGCAGTCGCCTCCCGGGACTAGCGGGGTACAATGAGCAGTTCTTC. This sequence encodes CATSSRLPGLAGYNEQFF.